What follows are 19 T cell receptor beta chains derived from one specimen sequenced in a study of cytomegalovirus exposure and HLA in healthy donors. It was with 60 Vbeta and 13 Jbeta primers that the PCR ran. Assay: immunoSEQ multiplex PCR; the TCRdb copy retains only in-frame clones and omits some. This sample contains about 130,000 clones. Specimen: PBMCs. The source of these receptors is a man younger than 40 in good health and CMV-seronegative.

The rearrangement links TRBV7-2 to TRBJ2-1; D is uncertain. Germline CDR1 reads SGHTA; CDR2 reads FQGNSA. The V end was cut by 1 base, the J end by 2 bases, with 15 bases between. This CDR3 contains 17 residues. The CDR3 here is CASSLDEVPRAYNEQFF. In DNA form, the CDR3 reads TGTGCCAGCAGCTTAGACGAAGTCCCCCGGGCCTACAATGAGCAGTTCTTC.

The chain is built from TRBV5-5 and TRBJ2-7, with 8 nucleotides matching TRBD1. Per germline, CDR1 SGHKS and CDR2 YYEKEE (reference sequence). The CDR3 runs to 12 residues. Unmatched junction bases numbered 5, after V lost 4 bases and J lost 8 bases. DNA for the CDR3: TGTGCCAGCAGCACGTGGACAGGGCAGCAGTACTTC. It is translated as CASSTWTGQQYF.

This chain's CDR3 is CASSFQILTGPDYNQPQHF. The CDR3 coding sequence is TGTGCCAGCAGTTTCCAAATACTAACAGGGCCCGACTACAATCAGCCCCAGCATTTT. This sequence joins TRBV28 and TRBJ1-5, with a possible D match to TRBD1 (6 bases). The CDR3 consists of 19 residues. The germline V gene encodes CDR1 MDHEN and CDR2 SYDVKM. V lost 3 bases and J lost 3, with 24 bases in between.

The genes are TRBV28 and TRBJ1-1, with a possible D match to TRBD1 (6 bases). The CDR3 spans 14 residues. CDR1 and CDR2 from the germline V gene are MDHEN and SYDVKM. The V and J ends lost 3 bases and 7 bases respectively, with 15 bases between them. CDR3 nucleotide sequence: TGTGCCAGCAGTTTTTCTTCAGGGGTCCTTGAAGCTTTCTTT. It codes for CASSFSSGVLEAFF.

The chain combines TRBV13 with TRBJ2-1, with 9 bases matching TRBD1. The V gene's germline CDR1 is PRHDT and CDR2 FYEKMQ (reference sequence). The length of the CDR3 is 17 residues. V gave up 5 bases and J gave up 1 base; unmatched junction bases: 9. For the CDR3, the DNA is TGTGCCAGCAGCGCCGACCCCGGGACAGGGTCCTACAATGAGCAGTTCTTC. Translation: CASSADPGTGSYNEQFF.

The genes are TRBV19 and TRBJ1-1; 7 bases are shared with TRBD1. The CDR3 covers 12 residues. Germline-derived CDR1 and CDR2 are LNHDA and SQIVND (reference sequence). J lost 10 bases, V lost 4 bases, and 6 bases had no gene match. This CDR3 is CASSKETGPAFF. CDR3 nucleotide sequence: TGTGCCAGTAGTAAGGAGACAGGGCCAGCTTTCTTT.

The chain uses TRBV15 and TRBJ2-7; 7 bases are a match to TRBD1. The germline gives CDR1 LNHNV, CDR2 YYDKDF (reference sequence). V was clipped by 3 bases and J by 1 base; unmatched bases: 9. This CDR3 is built from 16 residues. The CDR3 loop reads CATSRDPPGQSYEQYF. CDR3 nucleotides: TGTGCCACCAGCAGGGATCCTCCGGGACAGTCCTACGAGCAGTACTTC.

The chain combines TRBV4-1 with TRBJ1-5, with 8 bases fitting TRBD1. Looked up from germline, CDR1 is MGHRA and CDR2 is YSYEKL. Trimming removed 1 base from V and 6 bases from J; junction bases left unmatched: 2. This CDR3 has 14 residues. The CDR3 is CASSQGTGTQPQHF. The CDR3 DNA is TGCGCCAGCAGCCAAGGGACAGGGACTCAGCCCCAGCATTTT.

The chain uses TRBV30 and TRBJ1-2; D uncertain. Germline loops: CDR1 GTSNPN, CDR2 SVGIG (reference sequence). This CDR3 is built from 13 residues. Trimming took off 5 bases at V and 0 bases at J, with 10 bases between the two ends. The CDR3 is CAWSGGSNYGYTF. CDR3 in DNA: TGTGCCTGGTCCGGCGGTTCTAACTATGGCTACACCTTC. Combining the CDR3 with reference TRBV30 and TRBJ1-2 gives the whole variable domain SQTIHQWPATLVQPVGSPLSLECTVEGTSNPNLYWYRQAAGRGLQLLFYSVGIGQISSEVPQNLSASRPQDRQFILSSKKLLLSDSGFYLCAWSGGSNYGYTFGSGTRLTVV.

This rearrangement joins TRBV14 to TRBJ1-1; 7 bases fit TRBD1. This CDR3 spans 14 amino acids. The germline CDR1 and CDR2 sequences are SGHDN and FVKESK. The V and J ends lost 2 bases and 1 base, in that order; junction bases with no gene match: 1. The CDR3 DNA is TGTGCCAGCAGCCAATACAGGGGGAACACTGAAGCTTTCTTT. Amino acid sequence: CASSQYRGNTEAFF.

The chain links TRBV7-6 to TRBJ1-1, with D perhaps TRBD1 (6 bases). With 3 bases removed from V and 5 bases from J, the gap between germline ends came to 10 bases. This CDR3 contains 13 residues. In germline, CDR1 is SGHVS, CDR2 FNYEAQ. The CDR3 DNA sequence: TGTGCCAGCAGCTTTAAGGGGGGGACTGAAGCTTTCTTT. Its protein is CASSFKGGTEAFF. Supplemented by reference TRBV7-6 and TRBJ1-1, the full variable domain reads GAGVSQSPRYKVTKRGQDVALRCDPISGHVSLYWYRQALGQGPEFLTYFNYEAQQDKSGLPNDRFSAERPEGSISTLTIQRTEQRDSAMYRCASSFKGGTEAFFGQGTRLTVV.

The chain couples TRBV27 to TRBJ2-7; possibly TRBD1 for D (6 bases). Germline V lookup: CDR1 MNHEY, CDR2 SMNVEV (reference sequence). The CDR3 covers 13 residues. V was shortened by 6 bases and J by 0 bases, with 9 bases between the two germline ends. In DNA form, the CDR3 reads TGTGCCAGCAGCCCGGGACACTCCTACGAGCAGTACTTC. Encoded protein: CASSPGHSYEQYF.

This sequence joins TRBV2 and TRBJ1-2; D possibly corresponds to TRBD1 (5 bases). Trimming took 3 bases from V and 2 from J, leaving 10 bases between them. Germline V lookup: CDR1 SNHLY, CDR2 FYNNEI. This CDR3 contains 14 residues. CDR3 nucleotide sequence: TGTGCCAGCAGTGACCTCAGGGAAAACTATGGCTACACCTTC. Translating gives CASSDLRENYGYTF.

This chain joins TRBV5-1 and TRBJ2-1, with unresolved D. Trimming took 0 bases from V and 0 from J, leaving 4 bases between them. Germline CDR1 is SGHRS and CDR2 is YFSETQ. CDR3 length equals 14 residues. The CDR3 protein is CASSLDRSYNEQFF. The CDR3, as DNA: TGCGCCAGCAGCTTGGATCGCTCCTACAATGAGCAGTTCTTC.

The chain recombines TRBV11-2 with TRBJ2-7; D not certain. CDR1 is SGHAT and CDR2 is FQNNGV in the germline V gene. Trimming left V 5 bases short and J 3 bases short, with 11 bases between. This CDR3 is built from 13 residues. As DNA, the CDR3 is TGTGCCAGCAGCCAGAGGTATGTCTACGAGCAGTACTTC. This encodes CASSQRYVYEQYF.

J is TRBJ1-1 and V is TRBV28, with a weak D call TRBD1 (6 bases). Germline V lookup: CDR1 MDHEN, CDR2 SYDVKM. The CDR3 is 14 amino acids. The V end lost 6 bases, the J end lost 5 bases, and 16 bases lay between the germline ends. In DNA form, the CDR3 reads TGTGCCAGCAGCGCAGGGGTTTTATGGACTGAAGCTTTCTTT. It is translated as CASSAGVLWTEAFF.

The chain recombines TRBV11-1 with TRBJ1-2; 8 positions match TRBD1. J lost 7 bases, V lost 5 bases, and 6 bases had no gene match. This CDR3 spans 13 amino acids. CDR1 is SGHAT, CDR2 FQDESV, per germline (reference sequence). CDR3 protein: CASSQDRGAGYTF. The CDR3 DNA sequence: TGTGCCAGCAGCCAAGACAGGGGTGCTGGCTACACCTTC.

The chain carries TRBV10-3 and TRBJ2-1; 11 positions agree with TRBD2. V was clipped by 0 bases and J by 0 bases; unmatched bases: 10. CDR1 is ENHRY, CDR2 SYGVKD, per germline. This CDR3 spans 20 amino acids. CDR3 coding DNA: TGTGCCATCAGTGAGTCGGGTAGCGGGAGGGCCCCGAGCTCCTACAATGAGCAGTTCTTC. This codes for CAISESGSGRAPSSYNEQFF.

CDR3 sequence reads: CAWAGRGLTGELFF. The DNA of the CDR3 is TGTGCCTGGGCAGGCAGGGGGCTTACCGGGGAGCTGTTTTTT. The rearrangement links TRBV30 to TRBJ2-2; TRBD1 agrees at 8 bases. J gave up 5 bases and V 5 bases, and 7 bases lay outside the gene matches. This CDR3 comprises 14 residues. Germline V gene data show CDR1 as GTSNPN and CDR2 as SVGIG (reference sequence).